A single T cell receptor beta chain is shown here with its context. This entry is derived from a study of blood T cell repertoires in COVID-19. Looking at the study overall: The samples span acute and convalescent COVID-19 from the United States, Italy and Spain. PBMCs, B-cell-depleted T cells, or T cells were the source of the cDNA or gDNA that made up the material.

Membership in each cohort depended on participant-reported clinical history. Under the authors' procedure: Reference gene primer amplification yielded estimated nucleated cell counts. Measured with immunoSEQ multiplex PCR; TCRdb has only the in-frame clones, and not every one. V, J and clone size were drawn from that table, and D and trimming were deduced from the DNA. The repertoire holds 200,000 to 250,000 clones, with nearly 90% as singletons. Per germline, CDR1 WNHNN and CDR2 SYGVQD (reference sequence). This CDR3 contains 14 residues. V was clipped by 7 bases and J by 3 bases, with 16 bases between them.

Material for sequencing was PBMCs or T cells enriched from blood (not recorded which). This chain links TRBV10-1 with TRBJ2-7; D gene ambiguous. This TCR came from a man aged 30 to 39 who had been exposed to COVID-19. CDR3 nucleotide sequence: TGCGCCAGCAACTCCCACAGAAACCTCTACGAGCAGTACTTC. Protein product: CASNSHRNLYEQYF.